This entry is about one T cell receptor (beta chain). Method: immunoSEQ multiplex PCR; TCRdb's copy keeps in-frame clones and lacks some. The table records under 35,000 clones, nearly 90% of them present only once. The CDR3 is made up of 13 amino acids. The V and J ends lost 5 bases and 9 bases respectively, with 11 bases between them. Germline V gene sequence: CDR1 PRHDT, CDR2 FYEKMQ (reference sequence). The source of the sample is a study of T cell changes during pregnancy in multiple sclerosis. This TCR derives from a female donor in good health, enrolled as a control in a pregnancy study. The V call is TRBV13, the J call TRBJ1-6; D gene unclear. This specimen consisted of CD4+ T cells from peripheral blood mononuclear cells, obtained in the third trimester of pregnancy. CDR3 coding DNA: TGTGCCAGCAGCCTCACCCCGGTTTCACCCCTCCACTTT. It yields the protein CASSLTPVSPLHF.